Reported below is one T cell receptor (beta chain). This clone has a single count. Its antigen remains unidentified. The record has no base qualities; no much larger clone is one base away. These data are taken from a study of cytomegalovirus exposure and HLA in healthy donors (dated by TCRdb to the late 2010s). Background on the whole study: According to a later analysis, one platform produced both the 110 or so validation repertoires and the roughly 660 repertoires of the first cohort. The study aimed to test whether cataloging public T cell receptors could reveal signatures of past pathogen exposure. Along with the approximately 700-subject first cohort, a separate validation cohort of over a hundred different subjects was used. High-throughput TCR immunosequencing, statistical association of individual TCRs with disease status, and machine learning were combined to predict cytomegalovirus infection status.

Broader findings and caveats from the paper: Subsequent analysis determined that TCRs grouped into clusters in the first cohort also showed a tendency toward co-occurrence across the roughly 110 validation repertoires, and approximately 94% of cluster scores exceeded 0. A later analysis had no HLA typing for the validation cohort, so co-occurrence there was scored across all 110 or so repertoires. In the study, some 160 TCR beta chains were listed as associated with cytomegalovirus. It was suggested by the authors that the approach could potentially be generalized to other disease states and immunological phenotypes. While some public TCRs were present in many individuals, most TCR sequences turned up only very rarely across donors. In vitro tests confirmed that three of the cytomegalovirus-associated TCR beta chains recognize cytomegalovirus antigens. The classifier was reported to diagnose cytomegalovirus status with high specificity and sensitivity in both the original cohort and the validation cohort.

Separate from the roughly 650-subject first cohort, the validation cohort of 120 subjects was the group to which the donors belonged. CDR1 and CDR2, looked up from the germline V gene, are SGHDN and FVKESK. V sheds 1 base and J sheds 6 bases, leaving 13 bases between their ends. Counted from cysteine to phenylalanine, this CDR3 has 16 amino acids. The read is trimmed to its CDR3 DNA, 48 bases read in frame from base 1. The method was the immunoSEQ multiplex PCR assay. The original pipeline was this. A statistical classification framework was built to diagnose cytomegalovirus status from the catalog of TCR beta chain sequences. This immuneACCESS table, as held by TCRdb, lists in-frame sequences with V and J called but not all clones. Of the missing ones, under half trace to an unresolved V gene in checked studies; the others have no known cause. D and trimming were read from the DNA, whereas the V and J calls and clone size are those reported in that table. Across this sample there are 150,000 to 200,000 clones, with about 95% seen only once. 0.8% to 1% of the sample is taken by the ten largest.

The sequence links TRBV14 to TRBJ1-6, with a weak D call of TRBD1 (5 bases match). The TCR sequence derives from a woman between 18 and 29 years old in good health and CMV-seronegative. Sequencing was done on a sample of PBMCs. The sequenced DNA is TGTGCCAGCAGCCAAGTATCAGGGTTGGTTAATTCACCCCTCCACTTT. It codes for CASSQVSGLVNSPLHF.